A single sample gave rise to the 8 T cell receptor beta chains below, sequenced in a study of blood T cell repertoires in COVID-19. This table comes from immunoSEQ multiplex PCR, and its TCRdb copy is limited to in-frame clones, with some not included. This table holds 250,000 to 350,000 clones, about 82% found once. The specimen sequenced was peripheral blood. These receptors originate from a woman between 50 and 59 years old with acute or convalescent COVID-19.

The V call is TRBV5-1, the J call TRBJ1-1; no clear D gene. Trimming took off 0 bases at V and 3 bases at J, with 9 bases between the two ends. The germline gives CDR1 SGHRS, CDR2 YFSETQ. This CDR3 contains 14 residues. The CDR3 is CASSLVLGDTEAFF. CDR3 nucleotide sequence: TGCGCCAGCAGCTTGGTACTCGGAGACACTGAAGCTTTCTTT.

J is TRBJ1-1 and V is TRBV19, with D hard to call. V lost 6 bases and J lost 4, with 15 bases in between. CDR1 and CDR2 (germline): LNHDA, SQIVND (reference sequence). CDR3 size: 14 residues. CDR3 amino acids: CASSPLIGGTEAFF. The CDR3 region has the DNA TGTGCCAGTAGCCCCCTCATTGGCGGCACTGAAGCTTTCTTT.

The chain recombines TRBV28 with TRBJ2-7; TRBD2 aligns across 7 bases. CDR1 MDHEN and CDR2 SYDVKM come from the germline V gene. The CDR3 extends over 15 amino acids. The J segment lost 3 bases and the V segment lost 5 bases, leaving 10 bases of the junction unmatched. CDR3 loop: CASSLPSGNHYEQYF. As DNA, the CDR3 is TGTGCCAGCAGTCTCCCAAGCGGGAACCACTACGAGCAGTACTTC.

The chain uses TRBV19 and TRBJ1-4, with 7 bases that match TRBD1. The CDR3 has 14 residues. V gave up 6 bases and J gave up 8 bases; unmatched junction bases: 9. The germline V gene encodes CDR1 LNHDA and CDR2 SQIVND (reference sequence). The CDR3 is CASSPTGVSEKLFF. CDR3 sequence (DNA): TGTGCCAGTAGCCCTACAGGGGTAAGCGAAAAACTGTTTTTT.

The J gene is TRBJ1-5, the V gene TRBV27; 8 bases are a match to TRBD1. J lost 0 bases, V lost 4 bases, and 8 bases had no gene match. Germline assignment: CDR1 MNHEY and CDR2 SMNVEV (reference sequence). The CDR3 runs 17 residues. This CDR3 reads CASSWSRDRNSNQPQHF. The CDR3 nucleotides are TGTGCCAGCAGTTGGAGCCGGGACAGGAATAGCAATCAGCCCCAGCATTTT.

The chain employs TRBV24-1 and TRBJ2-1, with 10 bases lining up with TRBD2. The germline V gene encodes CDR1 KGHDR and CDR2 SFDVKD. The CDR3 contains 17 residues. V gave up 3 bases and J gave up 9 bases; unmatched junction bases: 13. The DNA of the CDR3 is TGTGCCACCAGTGATCCCCCCCCCAGCGGGAGGGCCGGTGAGCAGTTCTTC. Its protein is CATSDPPPSGRAGEQFF.

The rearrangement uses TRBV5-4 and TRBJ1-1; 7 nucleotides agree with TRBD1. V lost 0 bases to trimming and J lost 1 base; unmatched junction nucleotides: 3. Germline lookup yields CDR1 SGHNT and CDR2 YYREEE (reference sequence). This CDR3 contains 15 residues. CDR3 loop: CASSLAGGRNTEAFF. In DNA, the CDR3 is TGTGCCAGCAGCTTGGCAGGGGGGAGGAACACTGAAGCTTTCTTT.

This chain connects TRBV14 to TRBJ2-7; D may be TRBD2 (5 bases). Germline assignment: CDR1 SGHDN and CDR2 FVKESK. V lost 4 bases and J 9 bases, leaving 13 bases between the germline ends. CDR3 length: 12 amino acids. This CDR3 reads CASSLGLRGQYF. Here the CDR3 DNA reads TGTGCCAGCAGCCTGGGCCTCCGGGGGCAGTACTTC.